The clone carrying this T cell receptor (beta chain) appeared a single time. The antigen is undetermined. This specimen belongs to a study of breast tumors, draining lymph nodes, adjacent tissues. TCRdb re-called the multiplex PCR reads with MiXCR, one entry per CDR3 protein. The sample carries about 15,000 distinct CDR3 sequences, approximately 50% recorded once. Study conclusions and caveats: Tumor and nontumor repertoires were significantly more similar in luminal-like than in basal-like breast cancer.

Trimming stripped 2 bases from V and 4 bases from J, with 4 bases between. CDR3 length: 11 amino acids. Per the germline V gene, CDR1 is SGHTS and CDR2 is YDEGEE. The V call is TRBV5-8, the J call TRBJ2-7, with D hard to call. Sequenced: tumor-adjacent breast tissue. This TCR came from a female donor with breast cancer. Some clones in this sample may be carry-over from other donors' samples. In DNA, the CDR3 is TGTGCCAGCAGCTTTGGGTACGAGCAGTACTTC. Translating gives CASSFGYEQYF.